This T cell receptor beta chain was sequenced for a study of Ad26.COV2.S vaccination and SARS-CoV-2 variants. The data were produced by immunoSEQ multiplex PCR, yet TCRdb's version contains in-frame clones alone and is incomplete. The data contain around 350,000 clones, 70% to 90% of them singletons. Treatment reported: some 19 received Ad26.COV2.S at low or high dose, single or two shots; 5 received placebo; per-sample allocation not given. On day 63 after the first injection, vaccine and placebo recipients gave samples. Whoever gave the sample was an adult aged 18-55 years in Boston. The V and J ends lost 0 bases and 0 bases, in that order; junction bases with no gene match: 1. The CDR3 spans 17 residues. Germline CDR1 is MGHRA and CDR2 is YSYEKL.

The specimen was peripheral blood, collected in a trial of Ad26.COV2.S vaccine versus placebo. The source is a person between 18 and 60 years old who received the Ad26.COV2.S COVID-19 vaccine or a placebo. The chain is built from TRBV4-1 and TRBJ2-7, with 14 bases lining up with TRBD2. In DNA, the CDR3 is TGCGCCAGCAGCCAAGATGGGACTAGCGGGAGCTCCTACGAGCAGTACTTC. This encodes CASSQDGTSGSSYEQYF.